This T cell receptor (beta chain) was recovered during a study of blood T cell repertoires in COVID-19. Overall study: The samples span acute and convalescent COVID-19 from the United States, Italy and Spain. T cells, B-cell-depleted T cells, or PBMCs supplied cDNA or gDNA.

The CDR3 spans 17 residues. The germline V gene has CDR1 KGHSH and CDR2 LQKENI. The V end lost 2 bases, the J end lost 0 bases, and 11 bases lay between the germline ends. Authors' methods: Researchers report that nucleated cell counts were estimated from reference gene primer amplification. Produced via immunoSEQ multiplex PCR; TCRdb's table is partial and in-frame only. V, J and clone size are taken as reported in that table, and D and trimming were inferred from the DNA itself. The sample records about 100,000 clones, about 85% being singletons. The sequenced sample was peripheral blood. This sequence originates from a human donor in a cohort sampled during active COVID-19. V usage is TRBV18 and J usage is TRBJ2-6; D possibly corresponds to TRBD1 (6 bases). The CDR3 DNA is TGTGCCAGCTCACCATGGGGACAACGCTCTGGGGCCAACGTCCTGACTTTC. Its protein product is CASSPWGQRSGANVLTF.